This T cell receptor (beta chain) appears in the sequencing data of a study of T-cell memory formation after mild COVID-19. Study-wide context: Clusters of TCRs were largely donor specific. Findings and limits, study-wide: CD8+ contracting clones occupied EMRA, while CD4+ ones occupied mainly CM and EM. Clones that contracted from day 15 to 85 had balanced CD4/CD8; later expanders were CD4+ biased. Pre-infection memory contained some responding clones, which suggested that cross-reactive memory had joined.

From the 5' RACE reads, TCRdb called clonotypes with MiXCR, one entry per CDR3 protein. Seen here are more than 250,000 distinct CDR3 sequences, 16% observed once, and the top ten hold 22%. CDR1 is MNHNS, CDR2 SASEGT, per germline. This CDR3 spans 15 amino acids. Trimming cost V 6 bases and J 1 base, with 15 bases left between them. Points on this clonotype: The antigen is unknown.

The chain couples TRBV6-1 to TRBJ1-2, with D uncertain. The sequence derives from a man aged 18 to 29 who had mild COVID-19 (a few samples of this study predate the infection). Cell type and time point are not known. Sequenced material: PBMCs or a T cell subset sorted from them (not recorded which). CDR3 DNA sequence: TGTGCCAGCAGGCCTCATACACACCTTAACTATGGCTACACCTTC. Its protein is CASRPHTHLNYGYTF.